The present entry profiles one T cell receptor (beta chain) with its context. Its antigen target is currently unknown. The sample holds no much larger clone one base away, and base qualities are not on file. This record comes from a study of blood T cell repertoires in COVID-19 (TCRdb year 2020). Background on the whole study: The collaborator samples originated in the United States, Italy and Spain and spanned the acute and convalescent phases of COVID-19. The prospective study material was composed of cDNA or gDNA derived from T cells, B-cell-depleted T cells, or PBMCs. Subjects who had been exposed to COVID-19, were actively infected with it, or had recovered from it provided the deeply sampled blood TCRbeta repertoires that made up the dataset. A freely available public database, intended as a resource for researchers studying the immune response to SARS-CoV-2, is where the repertoires were released. Samples were obtained from the ongoing ImmuneRACE study (first 160 participants) and from approximately 1,200 subjects provided by 6 global collaborators. The sample metadata nearly always contained a de-identified subject ID, COVID-19 status, age in years and sex. HLA class I and class II types, where available, came from metadata supplied by the sample provider rather than from assay-based typing. Paper-wide results and their limitations: The quantity of clinical and demographic metadata differed by source and by participant and was supplied without curation.

The germline V gene (reference sequence) supplies CDR1 LGHDT and CDR2 YNNKEL. V is pruned by 3 bases and J by 1 base, leaving 5 bases of the junction without a gene match. From cysteine to phenylalanine, the CDR3 is 17 amino acids long. Only the CDR3 region is kept as DNA, spanning 51 bases read in frame from base 1. Each collaborating institution followed its own protocols to collect whole blood in K2EDTA tubes. For TCRbeta analysis, collaborator samples were shipped as frozen whole blood, as isolated PBMCs, or as DNA extracted from either sample type. TCRbeta CDR3 regions were amplified from genomic DNA using the immunoSEQ Assay, a bias-controlled multiplex PCR. In the original analysis: Within the assay, amplification of reference gene primers was used to estimate how many nucleated cells each sample contained. Sequence reads were collapsed and filtered to measure the absolute abundance of every unique TCRbeta CDR3 rearrangement. Productive Simpson clonality was computed per sample as the square root of Simpson's diversity index over productive rearrangements. In TCRdb, the immuneACCESS table is reduced to in-frame sequences with V and J assigned. These tables do not hold every clone; where another copy was compared, an unresolved V gene accounts for under half, and the others remain unexplained. From that table come the V and J calls and clone size; the DNA was used to work out D and trimming. Within this sample are some 150,000 clones, with roughly four fifths of them counted one time only. The ten top clones hold 1.6% of the sample.

In this chain, TRBV3-1 (or the pseudogene TRBV3-2) is recombined with TRBJ2-2; TRBD2 matches 10 bases in the middle. This receptor was taken from a human donor in a cohort sampled during active COVID-19. Sequencing was performed on peripheral blood. At the DNA level, the sequence is TGTGCCAGCAGCCAGTATCTAGCGGGAGTGAACACCGGGGAGCTGTTTTTT. This translates into CASSQYLAGVNTGELFF.